This record looks at one TCR beta chain sequence and its context. Its antigen remains unidentified. Base qualities are missing; no much larger clone stands one base away. The selected pancreatic ductal adenocarcinoma patients had received surgery without neoadjuvant therapy. Peripheral blood was collected in heparin tubes, from which PBMCs were isolated by histopaque density gradient and cryopreserved in approximately 10% DMSO. Using the DNeasy Blood and Tissue Kit with Proteinase K and RNase treatment, genomic DNA was extracted from roughly seven PBMC and under ten flash-frozen tumor specimens. The source of the sample is a study of T cells in pancreatic ductal adenocarcinoma (dated by TCRdb to the late 2010s). The study in broad terms: Surgically resected pancreatic ductal adenocarcinoma specimens were analyzed for the quantity, spatial distribution, and characteristics of both suppressive cells and tumor-infiltrating CD8+ T cells, an effort aimed at clarifying the adaptive T-cell response occurring naturally.

The CDR3 contains 18 residues, cysteine and phenylalanine counted. Left in the record is the CDR3 DNA by itself, 54 bases read in frame from the first base. Clipping removes 1 base from V and 7 bases from J, with 17 as the unmatched junction base count. The germline V gene (reference sequence) provides CDR1 MNHEY and CDR2 SMNVEV. TCR beta CDR3 regions were amplified from genomic DNA using the immunoSEQ hsTCRB kit. High-throughput TRB CDR3 sequencing was performed on an Illumina HiSeq system. From the authors' description of their analysis: The immunoSEQ software was used to analyze sequencing reads, and nonproductive sequences containing premature stops or frame-shifts were excluded. Clonality of the repertoire was calculated as one minus the Shannon entropy normalized by log2 of the number of unique productive sequences. TCRdb's version of the immuneACCESS table is confined to in-frame rearrangements and falls short of the full clone set. An unresolved V gene accounts for under half of the shortfall where checked; the remainder is of unknown origin. The V and J calls and the clone size are those of that table, but D and trimming were determined from the DNA. The sample table lists 25,000 to 35,000 clones, around nine tenths of them with a count of one. The biggest ten clones account for over 2% of the sample.

Beyond this particular receptor, the publication reports: No significant difference in T-cell clonality was found between tumor and blood, with mean clonality of approximately 0.12 in tumors and roughly 0.07 in blood. More total productive templates and 6 to 9-fold more unique clonotypes were found in blood samples than in tumor samples. Because inoperable disease is present at presentation in most pancreatic cancer patients, the resected cohort was biased toward the minority with early-stage disease. Because tumors are enriched in CD45RO+ effector T cells rather than naive T cells, which biases toward lower diversity, comparisons of clonality between tumor and blood may be biased.

The material sequenced was PBMCs. The sequence is built from TRBV27 and TRBJ1-1, and TRBD1 matches 8 of the central bases. This TCR was recovered from a human donor with pancreatic ductal adenocarcinoma. The nucleotides read TGTGCCAGCAGTTTATTGACCAATCCTTTAGACAGGGGTGGTGAAGCTTTCTTT. Its translation is CASSLLTNPLDRGGEAFF.